These T cell receptor beta chains were read from a single sample in a study of PD-L1 blockade in urothelial cancer. Generated by immunoSEQ multiplex PCR, the TCRdb table keeps only in-frame clones and is missing some. The sample consists of tens of thousands of clones, about 75% of them appearing once. The material sequenced was PBMCs, taken around atezolizumab (anti-PD-L1) treatment. The receptors stem from a man aged 65 to 85 with urothelial cancer. Each CDR3 is given with its conserved first and last residue.

J: TRBJ1-1; length: 15; V: TRBV6-1; CDR3: CASSNRSIRNTEAFF
J: TRBJ2-3; length: 16; V: TRBV7-6; CDR3: CASSLVLAGAQNTQYF
J: TRBJ1-6; length: 15; V: TRBV6-1; CDR3: CASSEPTAYNSPLHF
J: TRBJ1-4; length: 17; V: TRBV18; CDR3: CASSPPDRVGTNEKLFF
J: TRBJ1-2; length: 15; V: TRBV5-5; CDR3: CASSPGAGGYYGYTF
J: TRBJ2-1; length: 17; V: TRBV7-2; CDR3: CASEISTGGLLGNEQFF
J: TRBJ2-1; length: 15; V: TRBV19; CDR3: CASSIQGLTGQEQFF
J: TRBJ2-5; length: 13; V: TRBV29-1; CDR3: CSVDLRVGETQYF
J: TRBJ2-3; length: 19; V: TRBV7-2; CDR3: CASSLGGRLAARSTDTQYF
J: TRBJ1-1; length: 14; V: TRBV27; CDR3: CASSFIGQNTEAFF
J: TRBJ2-1; length: 13; V: TRBV6-4; CDR3: CASSESLSNEQFF
J: TRBJ2-1; length: 14; V: TRBV7-2; CDR3: CASTSGQAYNEQFF
J: TRBJ2-5; length: 11; V: TRBV20-1; CDR3: CSARDLETQYF
J: TRBJ2-6; length: 15; V: TRBV2; CDR3: CASKLGLSGANVLTF
J: TRBJ1-5; length: 15; V: TRBV4-2; CDR3: CASSQAQYSNQPQHF
J: TRBJ2-1; length: 15; V: TRBV11-3; CDR3: CASSLAGQASNEQFF
J: TRBJ2-6; length: 19; V: TRBV5-6; CDR3: CASSLASGTGISGANVLTF
J: TRBJ2-2; length: 18; V: TRBV4-1; CDR3: CASSQALGLAGVTGELFF
J: TRBJ2-7; length: 15; V: TRBV28; CDR3: CASRAGLGLRGEQYF
J: TRBJ1-1; length: 15; V: TRBV5-8; CDR3: CASSPTDRRNTEAFF
J: TRBJ1-5; length: 14; V: TRBV2; CDR3: CASSERQSNQPQHF
J: TRBJ2-7; length: 15; V: TRBV5-1; CDR3: CASSLAGTSFYEQYF
J: TRBJ1-5; length: 14; V: TRBV19; CDR3: CASSRRAVEEPQHF
J: TRBJ2-3; length: 19; V: TRBV6-1; CDR3: CASSEEGIGTSGYTDTQYF
J: TRBJ2-3; length: 16; V: TRBV7-8; CDR3: CASSKTASEPTDTQYF
J: TRBJ2-1; length: 17; V: TRBV6-4; CDR3: CASSDSSGLAGRVEQFF
J: TRBJ2-2; length: 14; V: TRBV7-2; CDR3: CASSAHRNTGELFF
J: TRBJ1-1; length: 14; V: TRBV6-5; CDR3: CASSQGRANTEAFF
J: TRBJ2-3; length: 17; V: TRBV13; CDR3: CASSLGISGGLTDTQYF
J: TRBJ2-1; length: 13; V: TRBV7-3; CDR3: CASSLTGTSQQFF
J: TRBJ1-1; length: 15; V: TRBV5-4; CDR3: CASSLGQGASTEAFF